This T cell receptor beta chain was captured by sequencing in a study of CD8 T cells in ankylosing spondylitis (dated by TCRdb to 2017 to 2019). Context from the whole study: The study profiled T cell receptor beta repertoires in healthy donors and ankylosing spondylitis patients to find disease-linked TCR variants. The full study cohort comprised about 24 ankylosing spondylitis patients and some 110 healthy donors. Peripheral blood was sampled, and synovial fluid was also collected from ankylosing spondylitis patients.

What the authors observed across the whole study: The disease-linked clones were reported as significantly enriched in matched synovial fluid samples from ankylosing spondylitis patients. Some TCR beta motif variants had previously been reported in synovial fluid and blood of reactive arthritis patients, which suggested common disease-initiation mechanisms. The disease-linked clones had a CD8+ phenotype and were found at relatively low frequencies in peripheral blood. A TCR beta motif of fewer than 10 highly homologous amino acid variants appeared characteristic of blood from ankylosing spondylitis patients.

Sequencing instrument: Illumina HiSeq 2500. Quantitative 5'-RACE with molecular barcodes was the method used to prepare the TCR beta libraries. Per the authors' processing: To identify disease-linked TCR variants, a new computational method was used, one built on a probabilistic model of VDJ rearrangement. TCRdb reprocessed the public reads (quality trimming at Q25 with fastp, clone calling with MiXCR) and kept in-frame beta chains. Identical CDR3 protein sequences are pooled into one entry, listed with their most common genes and DNA. TCRdb, rather than the study authors, made the V and J calls. The sample table holds under 200,000 distinct CDR3 sequences, of which 9.8% were seen once. Of the sample, roughly 16% is held by the ten largest clones. The sample holds a few counts of this clonotype. Its antigen has not been determined. No base quality values were provided; no much bigger clone lies one nucleotide off.

The germline ends are 28 bases apart after V is trimmed by 0 bases and J by 8 bases. From a lookup of the germline V gene, CDR1 and CDR2 are LGHNA and YSLEER. Inclusive of the bounding cysteine and phenylalanine, the CDR3 is 20 residues long. Of all the DNA, just the CDR3 is kept, 60 bases in frame from base 1. The sequencing sample was made of blood, either unsorted or a sorted T cell fraction (not recorded which). The sequence links TRBV4-3 to TRBJ1-4, with no reliable assignment of the D segment. This sequence originates from a female donor with ankylosing spondylitis or in good health (not recorded which). Read as DNA, the sequence is TGCGCCAGCAGCCAAGATGAGGAGGCCGGTTCTTCCCCTTTGAGGGAAAAACTGTTTTTT. This sequence encodes CASSQDEEAGSSPLREKLFF.